This paragraph reports one TCR beta chain. Its target is unknown. The sample is drawn from a study of T cell responses to AZD1222 COVID-19 vaccine. Data came from immunoSEQ multiplex PCR; TCRdb stores just in-frame clones and leaves some out. Of 240,000 or so clones in the sample, 90% to 95% were seen once. Findings and caveats of the study: Dominant at 160-218 and 743-854, vaccine-associated CD4 TCRs also spanned spike. Of the AZD1222 recipients, only 5 or 6 were seropositive at baseline. Nearly half of spike-specific TCRs reportedly target variant regions that are unmutated in the B.1.351 and B.1.1.7 variants.

Here the sequenced sample was peripheral blood, taken on day 0 of AZD1222 vaccination. The receptor comes from an adult in good health.

The CDR3 is CASSRTSPPGYEQYF. CDR3 DNA: TGTGCCAGCAGTCGGACTAGCCCGCCCGGCTACGAGCAGTACTTC. The V gene is TRBV28, the J gene TRBJ2-7, with 8 bases matching TRBD2. The length of the CDR3 is 15 residues. V gave up 5 bases and J gave up 3 bases; unmatched junction bases: 9. CDR1 and CDR2 from the germline V gene are MDHEN and SYDVKM.